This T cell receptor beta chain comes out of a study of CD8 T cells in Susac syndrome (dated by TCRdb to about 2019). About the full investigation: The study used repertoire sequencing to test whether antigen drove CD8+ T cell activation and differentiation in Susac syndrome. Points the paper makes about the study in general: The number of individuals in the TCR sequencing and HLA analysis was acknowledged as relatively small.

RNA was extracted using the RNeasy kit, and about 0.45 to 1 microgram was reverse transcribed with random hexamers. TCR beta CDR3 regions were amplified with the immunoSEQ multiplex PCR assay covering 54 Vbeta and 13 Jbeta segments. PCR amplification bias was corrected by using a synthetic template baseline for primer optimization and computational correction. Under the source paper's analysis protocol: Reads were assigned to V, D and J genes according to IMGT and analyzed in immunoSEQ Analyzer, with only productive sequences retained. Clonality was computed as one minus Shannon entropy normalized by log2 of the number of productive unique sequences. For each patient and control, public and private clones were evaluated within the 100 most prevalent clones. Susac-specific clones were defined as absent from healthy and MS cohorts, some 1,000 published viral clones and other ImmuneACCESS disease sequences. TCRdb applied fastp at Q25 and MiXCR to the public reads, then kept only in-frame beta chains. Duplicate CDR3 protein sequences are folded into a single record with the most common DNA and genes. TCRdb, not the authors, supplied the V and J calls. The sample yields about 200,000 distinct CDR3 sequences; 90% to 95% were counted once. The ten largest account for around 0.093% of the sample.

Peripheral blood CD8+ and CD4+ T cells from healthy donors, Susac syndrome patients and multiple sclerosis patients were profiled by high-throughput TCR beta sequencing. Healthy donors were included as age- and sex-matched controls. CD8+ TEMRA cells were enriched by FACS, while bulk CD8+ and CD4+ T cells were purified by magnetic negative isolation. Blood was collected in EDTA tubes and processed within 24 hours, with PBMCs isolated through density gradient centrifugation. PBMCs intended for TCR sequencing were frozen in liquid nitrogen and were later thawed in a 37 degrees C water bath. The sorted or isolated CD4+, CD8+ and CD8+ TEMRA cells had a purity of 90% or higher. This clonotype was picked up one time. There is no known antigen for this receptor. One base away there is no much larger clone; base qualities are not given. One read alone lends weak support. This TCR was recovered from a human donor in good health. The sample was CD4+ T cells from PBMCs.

The encoded CDR3 is CASSRGAGGGEQFF. DNA sequence: TGTGCCAGCAGCCGAGGGGCGGGAGGAGGCGAGCAGTTCTTC. The chain uses TRBV7-9 and TRBJ2-1; TRBD2 matches 8 bases in the middle. Trimmed from V: 5 bases; trimmed from J: 10 bases; junction bases lacking a gene match: 10. Reading the germline V gene (reference sequence) gives CDR1 SEHNR and CDR2 FQNEAQ. Reading from cysteine to phenylalanine, the CDR3 counts 14 amino acids. Kept here is only the CDR3 DNA, which spans 42 bases and is read in frame from base 1. The full variable domain, with segments outside the CDR3 supplied by the reference TRBV7-9 and TRBJ2-1 proteins, appears as DTGVSQNPRHKITKRGQNVTFRCDPISEHNRLYWYRQTLGQGPEFLTYFQNEAQLEKSRLLSDRFSAERPKGSFSTLEIQRTEQGDSAMYLCASSRGAGGGEQFFGPGTRLTVL.